This TCR beta chain was captured by sequencing in a study of cytomegalovirus exposure and HLA in healthy donors (TCRdb year 2017). General notes on the study: In an earlier analysis of 587 of the donors, 250 to 300 Gb of sequence data and 90 million to 120 million unique TCR beta sequences from about 179 million T cells were reported. Around 330 gigabases of sequencing data and roughly 81 million unique TCR sequences made up an early release that covered nearly 650 HLA-typed donors. Of the roughly 400 genotyped donors, about 84% fell in the genetic ancestry cluster associated with self-reported Caucasian donors. The study aimed to test whether cataloging public T cell receptors could reveal signatures of past pathogen exposure. The T cell repertoires of 666 subjects were profiled by immunosequencing and related to cytomegalovirus serostatus. Along with the roughly 700-subject first cohort, a separate validation cohort of approximately 110 different subjects was used. To predict cytomegalovirus infection status, the study brought together high-throughput TCR immunosequencing, statistical association of individual TCRs with disease status, and machine learning. A later analysis re-analyzed previously published TCR beta repertoires from 666 donors and added high-resolution HLA genotyping to study TCR occurrence patterns. Rather than drawing on any new phenotypic data, the later analysis identified candidate immune exposures from TCR beta sequences and the way those sequences occurred across donors. In an earlier analysis of roughly 580 of the donors, high-throughput TCR beta sequencing was used to judge whether each TCR beta V gene segment behaved as functional or pseudogenic. Alongside the repertoire data, information on donor age, sex, ethnicity and CMV serostatus was compiled. In a later genetic analysis, genome-wide SNP genotypes for 398 of the 666 donors were used, and that subset was treated as a discovery cohort. All discovery cohort repertoires had been generated on a single sequencing platform. Class I and class II HLA loci were covered by the typing at four-digit resolution. Typing coverage varied by locus: roughly 629-630 donors for A, B, C, DRB1 and DQB1; some 520 for DQA1; some 610 for DPA1; roughly 470 for DPB1. About five DR-DQ haplotypes were treated as single units for association and clustering because of strong linkage in the cohort. Among 398 genotyped donors of the cohort, an average of approximately 220,000 unique TCR beta nucleotide sequences was sequenced per donor, of which 15% to 20% were non-productive. Broad study findings and their caveats: Because counts were too low, roughly 18 rarely observed V segments, including chromosome 9 orphons, were left out of the earlier analysis of 587 of the donors. Sequencing depth was assumed to be roughly uniform across donors in the presence/absence analyses, though that assumption may not hold. In a later analysis, HLA-associated TCR beta chains were found to be more clonally expanded and to have lower generation probabilities than equally common non-associated chains. In a later analysis, most CMV-associated TCR beta chains were found to appear HLA-restricted, with HLA associations seemingly driven largely by CMV exposure. Correlated functional status among segregating V segments might reflect linkage disequilibrium, but an unknown experimental factor could not be ruled out. For the cohort, immune exposure information was limited to CMV serostatus. A few of the identified cytomegalovirus-associated TCR beta chains were confirmed in vitro to be specific for cytomegalovirus antigens. In a later analysis, the rate of TCR association differed among HLA loci, with DRB1 alleles having the most associated TCRs and HLA-C alleles having the fewest. Assigning TCR associations to individual alleles was difficult when HLA alleles, especially DR and DQ, strongly co-occurred. According to a later analysis, parvovirus B19, influenza, CMV and Epstein-Barr virus appeared linked to several top co-occurrence clusters. The study listed 150 to 200 TCR beta chains as associated with cytomegalovirus. A cluster of highly shared sequence variants was judged likely to be a technical artifact of the sequencing pipeline. It was suggested by the authors that the approach could potentially be generalized to other disease states and immunological phenotypes. This cohort had only TCR beta chains sequenced, and the lack of alpha or paired-chain data limited which features could be detected. In a later analysis, about 17,000 TCR beta sequences were associated with specific HLA alleles at a false discovery rate of 0.05. Because HLA typing was missing for some donors at each locus, association tests included only the typed subset. Broadly in line with IMGT annotations, most TCR beta V segments showed up in productive rearrangements about 90% or about 30% of the time in an earlier analysis of approximately 640 of the donors. Across donors, most TCR sequences were observed very rarely, whereas some public TCRs were present in many individuals. A further reported finding was that TCR beta sequences accurately predicted the HLA-A and HLA-B alleles for most subjects in the first cohort. The classifier was reported to diagnose cytomegalovirus status with high specificity and sensitivity in both the original and validation cohorts. A later genetic analysis reported fewer N-insertions in productive TCRs among donors in an Asian-associated ancestry cluster than the roughly 650-donor mean. An association between a missense DCLRE1C variant and V-gene and J-gene trimming of TCR beta chains was found in a later genetic analysis and replicated in an independent cohort.

The library was generated by the immunoSEQ multiplex PCR assay. A mixture of 60 forward primers for TCR Vbeta segments and 13 reverse primers for TCR Jbeta segments was used in the multiplex PCR. A multiplex PCR assay on genomic DNA amplified the CDR3 region of rearranged TCR beta genes. The amplified TCR beta libraries were sequenced on the Illumina HiSeq System as 87-base-pair reads. On the study's bioinformatics: A later analysis tallied some 79 million unique TCR beta chains across the approximately 670 repertoires, and about 12 million of those chains were shared by two or more donors. To remove PCR and sequencing errors, raw reads were error-corrected and collapsed into unique sequences using a nearest-neighbor algorithm that merged closely related sequences. To assign V, D and J gene segments, CDR3 sequences were aligned to IMGT reference sequences. For a sequence to be retained, at least a six-nucleotide match to both a V gene segment and a J gene segment was required. Rearrangements were classified as productive when the CDR3 lacked stop codons and remained in frame with V and J, and all other rearrangements were classified as non-productive. CDR3 was defined according to IMGT convention as the region running from the second conserved V-encoded cysteine to the conserved J-encoded phenylalanine. In an earlier analysis of around 600 of the donors, sequences lacking an unambiguous match to a single V gene segment were excluded. An earlier analysis of 587 of the donors called V segments functional above 56.7% productive rearrangements and segregating when the between-donor standard deviation exceeded 5%. A statistical classification framework was built to diagnose cytomegalovirus status from the catalog of TCR beta chain sequences. In a later analysis, TCR nucleotide sequences were compared against IMGT/GENE-DB human TR gene sequences so that V and J genes could be assigned. A later analysis assigned CDR3 sequences and most-parsimonious VDJ recombination scenarios with the TCRdist pipeline. A later analysis defined each TCR beta chain by its CDR3 amino acid sequence plus V-gene family, and excluded reads lacking a unique V-gene family. As a way to deal with suspected cross-contamination and a sequencing artifact, a later analysis dropped hundreds of nucleotide sequences that were highly shared and had low generation probability. In a later analysis, a clonal expansion index for each public chain was calculated from normalized within-repertoire ranks of inferred template counts. In a later analysis, generation probabilities were computed with a VDJ recombination model fitted to out-of-frame rearrangements, and the resulting probabilities were checked against IGoR. In a later analysis, TCR-TCR, TCR-HLA and TCR-CMV co-occurrence was scored with hypergeometric tests, and a repertoire-size bias correction was applied to TCR pairs. In a later analysis, false discovery rates were estimated by permuting HLA or CMV assignments 20 times. In a later analysis, co-occurring TCRs were grouped using DBSCAN, and TCRdist sequence similarity was added for clustering within HLA-allele-positive subsets. Co-occurrence clustering excluded repertoires with fewer than 30,000 or more than 120,000 public chains, plus five with anomalous nucleotide sharing. TCRdb retrieved this table from immuneACCESS and kept in-frame rearrangements only. Not all clones are present; in checked studies, unresolved V genes account for under half, and no reason is known for the remainder. Clonal size and the V and J genes are those of that table, whereas D and trimming came from the DNA. The sample table holds 50,000 to 75,000 clones, of which roughly four fifths were seen once. About 1.5% of the sample lies in the top ten.

Regarding this clone: It has no known antigen specificity. The sample holds no much larger clone one base away, and base qualities are not on file.

The cohort was made up of about 610 healthy bone marrow donors. At the time of sampling, all cohort members were nominally healthy, though unrecorded immune exposures were likely present. Of the 550 to 750 cohort members, approximately 280 had positive CMV serostatus and 350 to 450 had negative CMV serostatus, and CMV serostatus was not recorded for the donor. Every donor gave a peripheral blood sample, and the peripheral blood mononuclear cells from that sample were used for TCR beta sequencing. The Qiagen DNeasy Blood Extraction Kit was used to extract genomic DNA from the blood cell samples. The material sequenced was PBMCs. The origin of this receptor is a human donor in good health.

The nucleotide sequence is TGTGCCAGCAGCTCTTTTATGAACACTGAAGCTTTCTTT. Translated, this is CASSSFMNTEAFF. Recombination connected TRBV7-9 to TRBJ1-1; the D gene lacks a confident call. CDR1 and CDR2 were assigned from the germline V gene (reference sequence) as SEHNR and FQNEAQ. From the cysteine through the phenylalanine, the CDR3 covers 13 amino acids. The only DNA kept is the CDR3, 39 bases in frame from the first base. V drops 4 bases and J drops 0 bases, leaving 6 bases in between.